One sample yielded the 26 T cell receptor beta chains listed below, sequenced in a study of blood T cell repertoires in COVID-19 (dated by TCRdb to the early 2020s). Libraries were constructed by the immunoSEQ multiplex PCR assay. Imported from immuneACCESS, the table was reduced by TCRdb to in-frame sequences with V and J called. These copies leave out some clones; in studies compared against another copy, an unresolved V gene accounts for under half, and the cause of the remainder is not known. The sample contains 200,000 to 250,000 clones, about nine tenths of them found a single time. Around 1.8% of the sample comes from the top ten. The sequenced material came from PBMCs or T cells enriched from blood (not recorded which). The receptors were gathered from a man aged 40-55 years who had recovered from COVID-19.

In this sample, this clone turned up a few times. The CDR3, as DNA: TGTGCCAGCAGAAAGACAGGGCCTAACTATGGCTACACCTTC. Translated: CASRKTGPNYGYTF. The V and J genes are TRBV6-5 and TRBJ1-2; 7 nucleotides match TRBD1. The CDR3 is 14 amino acids. Germline V CDR1 and CDR2: MNHEY, SVGAGI. Trimming at V came to 6 bases and at J to 0 bases, leaving 4 bases not matched to a gene.

Here the CDR3 DNA reads TGTGCCAGCAGCTTGCGGGACCCACGATCCTACGAGCAGTACTTC. This sequence encodes CASSLRDPRSYEQYF. V and J are TRBV13 and TRBJ2-7, with D possibly being TRBD2 (6 bases). Germline-derived CDR1 and CDR2 are PRHDT and FYEKMQ (reference sequence). The CDR3 is made up of 15 amino acids. The germline V and J ends were trimmed by 3 bases and 1 base, with 13 bases remaining between them.

The chain employs TRBV5-6 and TRBJ1-2, with 11 bases that match TRBD1. Germline V gives CDR1 SGHDT, CDR2 YYEEEE. The CDR3 spans 15 residues. J was trimmed by 8 bases and V by 4 bases; bases with no gene match: 10. Written as DNA, the CDR3 is TGTGCCAGCAGCCAATCGGACAGGGGGCATGGCGGCTACACCTTC. Its protein product is CASSQSDRGHGGYTF.

As regards this clone: An end of the junction differs from the germline gene, which may be a read error. The CDR3 nucleotides read TGTGCCAGCAGTTTTAATTCCAGGGACAGCCCTGACTTC. It specifies CASSFNSRDSPDF. J is TRBJ2-7 and V is TRBV12-3 or TRBV12-4; TRBD1 aligns across 7 bases. CDR3 size: 13 residues.

The CDR3 region has the DNA TGTGCCATAAGAACGGGGGGATATCCCTACGAGCAGTACTTC. This gives the protein CAIRTGGYPYEQYF. V usage is TRBV24-1 and J usage is TRBJ2-7; 7 bases are a match to TRBD2. V lost 11 bases and J lost 2; bases outside the gene matches: 11. Germline values: CDR1 KGHDR, CDR2 SFDVKD. This CDR3 has 14 amino acids.

The rearrangement links TRBV2 to TRBJ2-1; TRBD2 might be the D (5 bases). CDR1 and CDR2 (germline): SNHLY, FYNNEI. This CDR3 has 15 amino acids. With 6 bases removed from V and 5 bases from J, the gap between germline ends came to 17 bases. The CDR3 is CASRPTSYGDNEQFF. CDR3 coding DNA: TGTGCCAGCAGGCCCACTTCCTACGGGGACAATGAGCAGTTCTTC.

This clone showed up just once. The chain combines TRBV6-5 with TRBJ2-7; 7 nucleotides agree with TRBD2. V lost 6 bases and J lost 5; bases outside the gene matches: 7. Germline values: CDR1 MNHEY, CDR2 SVGAGI. This CDR3 has 13 amino acids. The DNA for the CDR3 is TGTGCCAGCAGAGTCGCGGGAGTAAACGAGCAGTACTTC. Amino acids: CASRVAGVNEQYF.

This chain uses TRBV7-9 with TRBJ2-2; D possibly corresponds to TRBD1 (6 bases). Between the trimmed V and J ends, which lost 1 base and 5 bases, there was a span of 20 bases. The CDR3 is 18 amino acids. Germline V gene data show CDR1 as SEHNR and CDR2 as FQNEAQ (reference sequence). CDR3 in DNA: TGTGCCAGCAGCTTAGTTATTACTCCGGGACACCGGACCGGGGAGCTGTTTTTT. This codes for CASSLVITPGHRTGELFF.

V and J are TRBV2 and TRBJ1-1; 7 nucleotides agree with TRBD1. Germline CDR1 and CDR2: SNHLY and FYNNEI. Germline trimming cut 4 bases from V and 2 bases from J; bases unmatched to any gene: 4. The CDR3 length is 14 residues. The CDR3 loop reads CASSVTGKNTEAFF. As DNA, the CDR3 is TGTGCCAGCAGTGTGACAGGGAAAAACACTGAAGCTTTCTTT.

This chain joins TRBV2 and TRBJ1-5; D is uncertain. CDR3 size: 17 residues. The germline V and J ends were trimmed by 1 base and 0 bases, with 13 bases remaining between them. Germline CDR1 is SNHLY and CDR2 is FYNNEI. Here the CDR3 DNA reads TGTGCCAGCAGTGAAGTAGCCAGACGTAATAGCAATCAGCCCCAGCATTTT. Its translation is CASSEVARRNSNQPQHF.

The V gene is TRBV7-2, the J gene TRBJ2-7, with D uncertain. Trimming removed 1 base at V and 5 bases at J, with 12 bases between. Germline V gene lookup returns CDR1 SGHTA and CDR2 FQGNSA. The CDR3 length is 14 residues. CDR3 sequence (DNA): TGTGCCAGCAGCTTAGTCGTAGAGATGCACGAGCAGTACTTC. This sequence encodes CASSLVVEMHEQYF.

The chain joins TRBV6-5 to TRBJ2-1; D gene uncertain. CDR1 MNHEY and CDR2 SVGAGI come from the germline V gene. V lost 2 bases to trimming and J lost 7 bases, with 12 bases between them. This CDR3 contains 14 residues. CDR3 in amino acids: CASSYPSGSNEQFF. As DNA, the CDR3 is TGTGCCAGCAGTTACCCCTCCGGGTCGAATGAGCAGTTCTTC.

In this sample, this clone turned up a few times. The V gene is TRBV23-1, the J gene TRBJ2-7; 9 positions agree with TRBD1. TRBV23-1 is reported as an ORF; its role is uncertain. With V trimmed by 4 bases and J by 2 bases, 12 bases remained unmatched. The CDR3 runs 17 residues. The DNA for the CDR3 is TGCGCCAGCAGTCTTAGGACAGGGGCGGTCTATCCCTACGAGCAGTACTTC. It encodes CASSLRTGAVYPYEQYF.

The J gene is TRBJ2-3, the V gene TRBV5-6; 8 nucleotides agree with TRBD2. The CDR3 runs 15 residues. V was clipped by 2 bases and J by 3 bases; unmatched bases: 5. The germline V gene has CDR1 SGHDT and CDR2 YYEEEE. This CDR3 is CASSFRGGTTDTQYF. As DNA, the CDR3 is TGTGCCAGCAGCTTCCGGGGGGGTACTACAGATACGCAGTATTTT.

The chain employs TRBV6-2 or TRBV6-3 and TRBJ1-4, with D maybe TRBD1 (6 bases). With 0 bases removed from V and 0 bases from J, the gap between germline ends came to 14 bases. The CDR3 is 18 residues long. CDR1 is MNHEY and CDR2 is SVGEGT in the germline V gene. The CDR3, as DNA: TGTGCCAGCAGTTACTCTAACGGACAGCTACCAACTAATGAAAAACTGTTTTTT. It specifies CASSYSNGQLPTNEKLFF.

The chain carries TRBV2 and TRBJ2-7; D perhaps matches TRBD1 (6 bases). Germline CDR1 and CDR2: SNHLY and FYNNEI. The CDR3 covers 15 residues. The ends were cut back, 8 bases at V and 1 base at J, with 18 bases in the middle. The chain's CDR3 is CASQTPQGESYEQYF. CDR3 sequence (DNA): TGTGCCAGCCAAACGCCACAGGGCGAATCCTACGAGCAGTACTTC.

The genes are TRBV25-1 and TRBJ1-1; D unclear. Germline V gene lookup returns CDR1 MGHDK and CDR2 SYGVNS. CDR3 size: 13 residues. V was clipped by 11 bases and J by 6 bases, with 19 bases between them. The CDR3 bases are TGTGCCTCATCACGTAACGGGTACTCTGAAGCTTTCTTT. This translates into CASSRNGYSEAFF.

The gene calls are TRBV19 and TRBJ1-5; TRBD1 matches 9 bases. Trimming at V came to 6 bases and at J to 7 bases, leaving 7 bases not matched to a gene. The CDR3 runs to 14 residues. Germline-derived CDR1 and CDR2 are LNHDA and SQIVND (reference sequence). CDR3 in amino acids: CASSPDRGGQPQHF. The CDR3 DNA reads as TGTGCCAGTAGCCCGGACAGGGGCGGCCAGCCCCAGCATTTT. Using reference TRBV19 and TRBJ1-5 for the parts outside the CDR3, the full variable domain is DGGITQSPKYLFRKEGQNVTLSCEQNLNHDAMYWYRQDPGQGLRLIYYSQIVNDFQKGDIAEGYSVSREKKESFPLTVTSAQKNPTAFYLCASSPDRGGQPQHFGDGTRLSIL.

About this clone: Other DNA sequences in the sample encode the same CDR3. This chain joins TRBV5-4 and TRBJ2-1, with TRBD2 matching over 12 bases. The CDR3 consists of 16 residues. J was trimmed by 4 bases and V by 0 bases; bases with no gene match: 2. Per the germline V gene, CDR1 is SGHNT and CDR2 is YYREEE (reference sequence). CDR3 loop: CASSLGLAGAYNEQFF. In DNA form, the CDR3 reads TGTGCCAGCAGCTTGGGACTAGCGGGAGCTTACAATGAGCAGTTCTTC.

V and J are TRBV5-6 and TRBJ1-1, with TRBD1 as a possible D gene (5 bases). This CDR3 has 12 amino acids. Per the germline V gene, CDR1 is SGHDT and CDR2 is YYEEEE. V lost 2 bases and J 8 bases, leaving 10 bases between the germline ends. CDR3 DNA: TGTGCCAGCAGCTTCGCACAGGCGGAAGCTTTCTTT. Translated, it gives CASSFAQAEAFF.

The J gene is TRBJ1-5, the V gene TRBV10-2; TRBD1 matches 9 bases. The CDR3 consists of 16 residues. V shed 6 bases, J shed 0 bases, and the junction held 6 bases outside the gene matches. In germline, CDR1 is WSHSY, CDR2 SAAADI. DNA of the CDR3: TGCGCCAGCAGAGAAGGACAGGGGCTTAGCAATCAGCCCCAGCATTTT. Protein product: CASREGQGLSNQPQHF.

V and J are TRBV27 and TRBJ1-1; possible D gene TRBD1, 5 bases. Trimming took 5 bases from V and 8 from J, leaving 12 bases between them. The germline gives CDR1 MNHEY, CDR2 SMNVEV (reference sequence). The CDR3 extends over 12 amino acids. DNA for the CDR3: TGTGCCAGCAGTGCAGTGGGGGGGGAAGCTTTCTTT. It encodes CASSAVGGEAFF.

The chain joins TRBV5-4 to TRBJ2-7; 12 bases map to TRBD2. The CDR3 has 15 amino acids. Germline V gene sequence: CDR1 SGHNT, CDR2 YYREEE (reference sequence). Trimming cost V 4 bases and J 1 base; bases outside gene matches: 3. DNA for the CDR3: TGTGCCAGCAGCGTGACTAGCGGGGGTTCCTACGAGCAGTACTTC. As protein: CASSVTSGGSYEQYF.

The gene calls are TRBV29-1 and TRBJ1-2; a weak D match, TRBD1 (6 bases). Trimming cost V 4 bases and J 7 bases, with 16 bases left between them. Germline V gene data show CDR1 as SQVTM and CDR2 as ANQGSEA. This CDR3 contains 13 residues. CDR3 in amino acids: CSVAGQHKIGYTF. CDR3 DNA sequence: TGCAGCGTTGCCGGACAGCATAAGATTGGCTACACCTTC.

V gene TRBV29-1 combines with J gene TRBJ2-5; 12 bases fit TRBD2. CDR3 length: 13 residues. CDR1 is SQVTM and CDR2 is ANQGSEA in the germline V gene. The CDR3 sequence: CSGRLAGEETQYF. DNA of the CDR3: TGCAGTGGGAGACTAGCGGGGGAAGAGACCCAGTACTTC.

The rearrangement joins TRBV15 to TRBJ1-4; 7 bases line up with TRBD1. Germline-derived CDR1 and CDR2 are LNHNV and YYDKDF (reference sequence). V shed 6 bases and J 5 bases; nucleotides not matched to a gene: 6. The CDR3 covers 14 residues. CDR3 loop: CATSRDRENEKLFF. CDR3 DNA: TGTGCCACCAGTCGCGACAGGGAGAATGAAAAACTGTTTTTT.